Shown below are 10 T cell receptor beta chains from a single sample sequenced in a study of blood T cell repertoires in COVID-19. TCRdb keeps only in-frame clones here, not all; method: immunoSEQ multiplex PCR. The table shows a few hundred thousand clones, with around 87% occurring only once. Sequences were obtained from PBMCs or T cells enriched from blood (not recorded which). These receptors were taken from a man aged 25 to 45 who had recovered from COVID-19.

V is TRBV6-1 and J is TRBJ2-5; D might be TRBD1 (6 bases). The CDR3 contains 13 residues. The V and J ends lost 3 bases and 5 bases respectively, with 10 bases between them. Germline V gene data show CDR1 as MNHNS and CDR2 as SASEGT. The CDR3 loop is CASSEGARETQYF. DNA for the CDR3: TGTGCCAGCAGTGAGGGGGCCCGGGAGACCCAGTACTTC.

This sequence joins TRBV7-9 and TRBJ2-2; 9 nucleotides line up with TRBD1. After removal of 5 bases from V and 1 base from J, the junction contained 2 bases not matched to a gene. The CDR3 length is 15 residues. Germline CDR1 reads SEHNR; CDR2 reads FQNEAQ (reference sequence). Written as DNA, the CDR3 is TGTGCCAGCAGCGCGACAGGGGGGAACACCGGGGAGCTGTTTTTT. Its translation is CASSATGGNTGELFF.

The V gene is TRBV10-1, the J gene TRBJ2-5, with TRBD2 matching over 14 bases. The CDR3 length is 16 residues. Germline loops: CDR1 WNHNN, CDR2 SYGVQD (reference sequence). J was trimmed by 1 base and V by 6 bases; bases with no gene match: 4. The CDR3 DNA reads TGCGCCAGCAGCGCCGGACTAGCGGGGGGCCAAGAGACCCAGTACTTC. Protein: CASSAGLAGGQETQYF.

The CDR3 region has the DNA TGTGCCAGCAGTCCCGCCGGACATGGCAATTCACCCCTCCACTTT. This encodes CASSPAGHGNSPLHF. The gene calls are TRBV3-1 (or the pseudogene TRBV3-2) and TRBJ1-6; D possibly corresponds to TRBD1 (5 bases). Germline values: CDR1 LGHDT, CDR2 YNNKEL (reference sequence). CDR3 length: 15 amino acids. Deletions cut 6 bases from V and 7 bases from J, with 16 bases between.

The chain carries TRBV7-8 and TRBJ1-1; D possibly corresponds to TRBD1 (6 bases). The CDR3 has 13 amino acids. V was trimmed by 3 bases and J by 7 bases, leaving 12 bases between them. From germline, CDR1 is SGHVS and CDR2 FQNEAQ. The CDR3 nucleotides are TGTGCCAGCAGCTTCGGCGAAGGGGGTGAAGCTTTCTTT. Its protein is CASSFGEGGEAFF. The full variable domain, in which reference TRBV7-8 and TRBJ1-1 provide the parts outside the CDR3, is GAGVSQSPRYKVAKRGQDVALRCDPISGHVSLFWYQQALGQGPEFLTYFQNEAQLDKSGLPSDRFFAERPEGSVSTLKIQRTQQEDSAVYLCASSFGEGGEAFFGQGTRLTVV.

The genes are TRBV19 and TRBJ2-2; 10 nucleotides line up with TRBD2. This CDR3 contains 15 residues. The V and J ends lost 5 bases and 1 base, in that order; junction bases with no gene match: 1. Germline lookup yields CDR1 LNHDA and CDR2 SQIVND (reference sequence). In DNA form, the CDR3 reads TGTGCCAGTAGTTCTAGCGGGGGGAACACCGGGGAGCTGTTTTTT. Translated, it gives CASSSSGGNTGELFF.

J is TRBJ1-2 and V is TRBV4-3, with a tentative D call TRBD1 (6 bases). Germline-derived CDR1 and CDR2 are LGHNA and YSLEER. The CDR3 loop spans 14 amino acids. Trimming stripped 4 bases from V and 7 bases from J, with 16 bases between. This CDR3 reads CASSPGQYPGGYTF. CDR3 nucleotides: TGCGCCAGCAGCCCAGGACAGTATCCCGGTGGCTACACCTTC.

The V and J genes are TRBV2 and TRBJ1-2; 7 nucleotides line up with TRBD1. This CDR3 contains 13 residues. Germline CDR1 and CDR2: SNHLY and FYNNEI. V lost 3 bases, J lost 7 bases, and 5 bases stayed unmatched. The CDR3 is CASSDATGPGYTF. Here the CDR3 DNA reads TGTGCCAGCAGTGACGCGACAGGGCCTGGCTACACCTTC.

The V and J genes are TRBV29-1 and TRBJ1-1, with a tentative D call TRBD1 (5 bases). The germline V and J ends were trimmed by 6 bases and 3 bases, with 17 bases remaining between them. Germline CDR1 and CDR2: SQVTM and ANQGSEA. The CDR3 sequence is 14 residues long. CDR3 nucleotide sequence: TGCAGCGTCCCAGAGGTGCCAGGGTACACTGAAGCTTTCTTT. Its translation: CSVPEVPGYTEAFF. The full variable domain, with the rest looked up from reference TRBV29-1 and TRBJ1-1, is SAVISQKPSRDICQRGTSLTIQCQVDSQVTMMFWYRQQPGQSLTLIATANQGSEATYESGFVIDKFPISRPNLTFSTLTVSNMSPEDSSIYLCSVPEVPGYTEAFFGQGTRLTVV.

The chain employs TRBV7-2 and TRBJ2-7, with D perhaps TRBD2 (6 bases). The CDR3 totals 15 residues. V was pared by 1 base and J by 7 bases, with 17 bases between. Germline CDR1 reads SGHTA; CDR2 reads FQGNSA. CDR3 amino acids: CASSLGGVPTREQYF. The CDR3 bases are TGTGCCAGCAGCTTAGGGGGGGTACCGACTAGAGAGCAGTACTTC.